This entry is about one TCR beta chain. Germline lookup yields CDR1 SGHAT and CDR2 FQDESV (reference sequence). The CDR3 extends over 17 amino acids. V shed 5 bases, J shed 1 base, and the junction held 8 bases outside the gene matches. This entry is derived from a study of cytomegalovirus exposure and HLA in healthy donors. Produced via immunoSEQ multiplex PCR; TCRdb's table is partial and in-frame only. The table shows approximately 54,000 clones, with roughly 90% occurring only once. This receptor was identified in a young woman in good health and CMV-seropositive. Sample: PBMCs. The chain employs TRBV11-1 and TRBJ2-3; 11 bases match TRBD2. Here the CDR3 reads CASSRSLAGGRTDTQYF. The CDR3 nucleotides read TGTGCCAGCAGCCGATCTCTAGCGGGGGGACGCACAGATACGCAGTATTTT.